The 14 T cell receptor beta chains below come from one sample, sequenced in a study of blood T cell repertoires in COVID-19. Some clones are missing from TCRdb's copy, which holds only in-frame ones; the method was immunoSEQ multiplex PCR. This sample has about 120,000 clones, with around 86% found just once. The sample comprised peripheral blood. These receptor sequences come from a man of 80 years or more with acute or convalescent COVID-19.

This clone was seen just once. The chain employs TRBV4-2 and TRBJ2-3, with 11 bases lining up with TRBD2. The germline gives CDR1 LGHNA, CDR2 YNFKEQ. CDR3 length: 18 residues. The V and J ends lost 4 bases and 0 bases, in that order; junction bases with no gene match: 9. CDR3 amino acids: CASSRQPGLADSTDTQYF. CDR3 DNA: TGTGCCAGCAGCCGTCAGCCGGGACTAGCGGACAGCACAGATACGCAGTATTTT.

The chain has TRBV14 and TRBJ2-3, with D hard to call. Germline lookup yields CDR1 SGHDN and CDR2 FVKESK. Deletions cut 1 base from V and 11 bases from J, with 7 bases between. This CDR3 comprises 11 residues. CDR3 sequence (DNA): TGTGCCAGCAGCCAAGGAGGTTGGCAGTATTTT. Translating gives CASSQGGWQYF. The full variable domain, with the rest looked up from reference TRBV14 and TRBJ2-3, is EAGVTQFPSHSVIEKGQTVTLRCDPISGHDNLYWYRRVMGKEIKFLLHFVKESKQDESGMPNNRFLAERTGGTYSTLKVQPAELEDSGVYFCASSQGGWQYFGPGTRLTVL.

The chain links TRBV5-1 to TRBJ2-3; 9 positions match TRBD1. Germline V gene lookup returns CDR1 SGHRS and CDR2 YFSETQ. Germline trimming cut 4 bases from V and 0 bases from J; bases unmatched to any gene: 9. This CDR3 is built from 17 residues. The CDR3 DNA reads as TGCGCCAGCAGCATGCGGGACAGGGTGACTAGCACAGATACGCAGTATTTT. This codes for CASSMRDRVTSTDTQYF.

This clone appeared a few times. This chain connects TRBV4-1 to TRBJ2-3; D might be TRBD2 (5 bases). The CDR3 runs 16 residues. Trimming removed 0 bases from V and 2 bases from J, with 12 bases in between. Germline V CDR1 and CDR2: MGHRA, YSYEKL. This CDR3 is CASSQDETTYTDTQYF. In nucleotides, the CDR3 is TGCGCCAGCAGCCAAGACGAGACTACCTACACAGATACGCAGTATTTT.

The J gene is TRBJ1-5, the V gene TRBV30; 9 bases line up with TRBD1. The CDR3 is 15 amino acids. CDR1 and CDR2 from the germline V gene are GTSNPN and SVGIG (reference sequence). The J segment lost 3 bases and the V segment lost 2 bases, leaving 5 bases of the junction unmatched. CDR3 sequence: CAWSNRGQNNQPQHF. CDR3 sequence (DNA): TGTGCCTGGAGTAACAGGGGGCAGAACAATCAGCCCCAGCATTTT.

This rearrangement joins TRBV28 to TRBJ1-1; TRBD1 aligns across 8 bases. Germline CDR1 reads MDHEN; CDR2 reads SYDVKM. This CDR3 spans 11 amino acids. J gave up 8 bases and V 8 bases, and 4 bases lay outside the gene matches. CDR3 nucleotide sequence: TGTGCCAGCCGAAGACAGGGGGAAGCTTTCTTT. Its translation is CASRRQGEAFF.

This clone was counted only a few times. The chain employs TRBV5-1 and TRBJ1-1; D call uncertain. Germline-derived CDR1 and CDR2 are SGHRS and YFSETQ. Trimming took 0 bases from V and 1 from J, leaving 7 bases between them. This CDR3 is built from 14 residues. The DNA of the CDR3 is TGCGCCAGCAGCTTGGCCAGTGGGAACACTGAAGCTTTCTTT. Residues: CASSLASGNTEAFF.

The chain uses TRBV19 and TRBJ2-2, with 7 bases lining up with TRBD2. The CDR3 sequence is 17 residues long. The germline CDR1 and CDR2 sequences are LNHDA and SQIVND (reference sequence). Trimming took 4 bases from V and 3 from J; bases not matched to a gene: 11. The CDR3: CASSRGWASGDTGELFF. The CDR3 DNA reads as TGTGCCAGTAGTAGGGGTTGGGCTAGCGGTGACACCGGGGAGCTGTTTTTT.

The chain couples TRBV6-2 or TRBV6-3 to TRBJ1-2; D is undetermined. Between the trimmed V and J ends, which lost 4 bases and 4 bases, there was a span of 7 bases. Germline CDR1 reads MNHEY; CDR2 reads SVGEGT. This CDR3 spans 12 amino acids. For the CDR3, the DNA is TGTGCCAGCAGTTTCACAGTCTATGGCTACACCTTC. It translates to CASSFTVYGYTF.

V usage is TRBV9 and J usage is TRBJ1-3; 9 bases agree with TRBD1. In germline, CDR1 is SGDLS, CDR2 YYNGEE. The J segment lost 2 bases and the V segment lost 3 bases, leaving 6 bases of the junction unmatched. The CDR3 is 16 residues long. CDR3 sequence reads: CASSAQRTGAGNTIYF. CDR3 DNA sequence: TGTGCCAGCAGCGCCCAGAGGACAGGGGCTGGAAACACCATATATTTT.

The CDR3 coding sequence is TGCGCCAGCAGCCTGATCGGACTAGCGGGGGGCTCCTACAATGAGCAGTTCTTC. It codes for CASSLIGLAGGSYNEQFF. The chain joins TRBV5-1 to TRBJ2-1, with 14 bases lining up with TRBD2. V was pared by 4 bases and J by 0 bases, with 6 bases of the junction left unmatched. CDR1 is SGHRS, CDR2 YFSETQ, per germline. The CDR3 runs to 18 residues.

The V and J genes are TRBV10-3 and TRBJ2-2; 13 nucleotides align to TRBD2. V lost 0 bases to trimming and J lost 5 bases; unmatched junction nucleotides: 3. CDR1 is ENHRY and CDR2 is SYGVKD in the germline V gene. The CDR3 extends over 17 amino acids. CDR3 DNA: TGTGCCATCAGTGAGTCTACTAGCGGGAGGGTTACCGGGGAGCTGTTTTTT. It is translated as CAISESTSGRVTGELFF.

This clone was detected only once. This rearrangement joins TRBV6-5 to TRBJ1-2; 9 bases are shared with TRBD1. The CDR3 sequence is 12 residues long. The germline V gene has CDR1 MNHEY and CDR2 SVGAGI. V lost 6 bases, J lost 4 bases, and 0 bases stayed unmatched. For the CDR3, the DNA is TGTGCCAGCAGACAGGGGGCCTATGGCTACACCTTC. It is translated as CASRQGAYGYTF.

The chain couples TRBV18 to TRBJ2-7; no reliable D call. V gave up 3 bases and J gave up 4 bases, with 4 bases separating them. In germline, CDR1 is KGHSH, CDR2 LQKENI. This CDR3 comprises 11 residues. CDR3 loop: CASSPEYEQYF. CDR3 nucleotides: TGTGCCAGCTCACCGGAGTACGAGCAGTACTTC.